These 13 T cell receptor beta chains originate from one sample sequenced in a study of blood T cell repertoires in COVID-19. Method: immunoSEQ multiplex PCR; TCRdb's copy keeps in-frame clones and lacks some. The sample contains about 100,000 clones, 69% of which appear only once. Sequencing was done on a sample of peripheral blood. Every receptor here comes from an elderly man with acute or convalescent COVID-19.

This sequence joins TRBV5-8 and TRBJ2-7, with D possibly being TRBD1 (6 bases). This CDR3 is built from 15 residues. Between the trimmed V and J ends, which lost 1 base and 1 base, there was a span of 12 bases. CDR1 SGHTS and CDR2 YDEGEE come from the germline V gene. The CDR3 DNA reads as TGTGCCAGCAGCTTGTCAGGGGCGGCGTCCTACGAGCAGTACTTC. Translating it yields CASSLSGAASYEQYF.

The sample holds a few counts of this clone. The chain carries TRBV2 and TRBJ2-7, with TRBD2 identical over 8 bases. This CDR3 has 15 residues. With 4 bases clipped from V and 2 bases from J, the junction kept 7 bases outside the gene matches. Germline CDR1 SNHLY, CDR2 FYNNEI. The CDR3 DNA reads as TGTGCCAGCAGTGGGCGGAGAGCGGGAGCCTACGAGCAGTACTTC. Its translation is CASSGRRAGAYEQYF.

The V and J genes are TRBV24-1 and TRBJ2-1, with 7 positions matching TRBD2. The CDR3 has 15 residues. J was trimmed by 2 bases and V by 3 bases; bases with no gene match: 3. Germline CDR1 is KGHDR and CDR2 is SFDVKD. DNA of the CDR3: TGTGCCACCAGTGATCCGCGGGGGACCTACAATGAGCAGTTCTTC. Its translation is CATSDPRGTYNEQFF.

This chain uses TRBV6-5 with TRBJ1-4; no definite D call. Germline values: CDR1 MNHEY, CDR2 SVGAGI. The CDR3 runs to 15 residues. Trimming left V 2 bases short and J 8 bases short, with 15 bases between. In nucleotides, the CDR3 is TGTGCCAGCAGTTACACGATTACAGATATCGAAAAACTGTTTTTT. This gives the protein CASSYTITDIEKLFF.

The chain links TRBV7-8 to TRBJ1-2; TRBD1 matches at 7 bases. Trimming removed 1 base from V and 5 bases from J; junction bases left unmatched: 10. Per the germline V gene, CDR1 is SGHVS and CDR2 is FQNEAQ. This CDR3 has 16 residues. In DNA form, the CDR3 reads TGTGCCAGCAGCTTAGGAGGGGGCCGCTTCACATATGGCTACACCTTC. This sequence encodes CASSLGGGRFTYGYTF. The full variable domain, with the rest looked up from reference TRBV7-8 and TRBJ1-2, is GAGVSQSPRYKVAKRGQDVALRCDPISGHVSLFWYQQALGQGPEFLTYFQNEAQLDKSGLPSDRFFAERPEGSVSTLKIQRTQQEDSAVYLCASSLGGGRFTYGYTFGSGTRLTVV.

The chain recombines TRBV6-4 with TRBJ1-6, with 9 bases lining up with TRBD1. The CDR3 contains 15 residues. The germline gives CDR1 MRHNA, CDR2 SNTAGT. V lost 7 bases and J lost 9; bases outside the gene matches: 10. CDR3 loop: CASTVPGQGFSPLHF. The CDR3 nucleotides are TGTGCCAGCACCGTACCGGGACAGGGATTTTCACCCCTCCACTTT.

J is TRBJ2-2 and V is TRBV28; 8 bases align to TRBD1. After removal of 4 bases from V and 3 bases from J, the junction contained 10 bases not matched to a gene. Per the germline V gene, CDR1 is MDHEN and CDR2 is SYDVKM. This CDR3 has 17 residues. The chain's CDR3 is CASSSAPTGVYTGELFF. The CDR3 DNA is TGTGCCAGCAGTTCCGCTCCGACAGGGGTCTACACCGGGGAGCTGTTTTTT.

This clone came up once. V usage is TRBV18 and J usage is TRBJ2-3, with D possibly TRBD1 on 10 matching bases. V shed 4 bases and J shed 8 bases, with 28 bases lying between them. CDR3 length: 18 amino acids. Germline V gives CDR1 KGHSH, CDR2 LQKENI. CDR3 sequence (DNA): TGTGCCAGCTCACGGGGACAGGGGACGCGGGAGGGCCTGTCTACGCAGTATTTT. Its protein product is CASSRGQGTREGLSTQYF.

J is TRBJ2-3 and V is TRBV4-3; possible D gene TRBD1, 6 bases. Per the germline V gene, CDR1 is LGHNA and CDR2 is YSLEER. There are 16 residues in the CDR3. The V gene lost 4 bases and the J gene lost 0 bases, with 14 bases spanning the gap. CDR3 amino acids: CASSPQQGSSTDTQYF. DNA for the CDR3: TGCGCCAGCAGCCCCCAACAGGGTTCTAGCACAGATACGCAGTATTTT.

The chain recombines TRBV15 with TRBJ1-5, with D possibly matching TRBD1 (5 bases). CDR1 and CDR2 from the germline V gene are LNHNV and YYDKDF (reference sequence). V lost 0 bases and J 7 bases, leaving 7 bases between the germline ends. CDR3 length: 13 residues. The CDR3 nucleotides are TGTGCCACCAGCAGAGAAAGGGGCCAGCCCCAGCATTTT. Translated, it gives CATSRERGQPQHF. The full variable domain, in which reference TRBV15 and TRBJ1-5 provide the parts outside the CDR3, is DAMVIQNPRYQVTQFGKPVTLSCSQTLNHNVMYWYQQKSSQAPKLLFHYYDKDFNNEADTPDNFQSRRPNTSFCFLDIRSPGLGDTAMYLCATSRERGQPQHFGDGTRLSIL.

The chain couples TRBV19 to TRBJ1-1, with no clear D. The germline V gene has CDR1 LNHDA and CDR2 SQIVND (reference sequence). The V and J ends lost 1 base and 2 bases respectively, with 8 bases between them. The CDR3 is 14 residues long. Written as DNA, the CDR3 is TGTGCCAGTAGTATAGTAGGCGGTAACACTGAAGCTTTCTTT. Translating gives CASSIVGGNTEAFF.

This clone occurred once. This chain uses TRBV6-6 with TRBJ2-1; 9 bases fit TRBD2. J gave up 6 bases and V 4 bases, and 7 bases lay outside the gene matches. CDR3 length: 15 residues. CDR1 and CDR2 from the germline V gene are MNHNY and SVGAGI (reference sequence). The CDR3, as DNA: TGTGCCAGCAGTTCTCTAGCGGGACGTTCCAATGAGCAGTTCTTC. As protein: CASSSLAGRSNEQFF.

The rearrangement links TRBV28 to TRBJ1-2; TRBD1 matches at 11 bases. The CDR3 runs 16 residues. V lost 4 bases to trimming and J lost 4 bases; unmatched junction nucleotides: 8. Germline values: CDR1 MDHEN, CDR2 SYDVKM. The CDR3 protein is CASSSLGQGAVYGYTF. CDR3 nucleotide sequence: TGTGCCAGCAGTTCCCTTGGACAGGGGGCTGTCTATGGCTACACCTTC.